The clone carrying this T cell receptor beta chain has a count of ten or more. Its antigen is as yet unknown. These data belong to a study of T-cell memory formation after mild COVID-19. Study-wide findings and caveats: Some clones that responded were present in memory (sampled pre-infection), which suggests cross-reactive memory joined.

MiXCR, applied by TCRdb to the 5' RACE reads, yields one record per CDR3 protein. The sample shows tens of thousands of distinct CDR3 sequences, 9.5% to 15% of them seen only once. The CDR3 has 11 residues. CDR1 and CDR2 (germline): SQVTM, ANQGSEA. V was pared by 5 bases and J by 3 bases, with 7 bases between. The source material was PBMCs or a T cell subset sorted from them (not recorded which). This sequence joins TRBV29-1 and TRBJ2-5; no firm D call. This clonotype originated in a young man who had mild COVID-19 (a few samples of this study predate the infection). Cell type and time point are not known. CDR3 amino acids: CSVWAEETQYF. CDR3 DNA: TGCAGCGTTTGGGCCGAAGAGACCCAGTACTTC.